This entry concerns a single T cell receptor beta chain. The antigen remains unidentified. The entry originates in a study of OX40 agonist ivuxolimab in advanced cancers. Study-level background: The study reported partial responses in three patients: one hepatocellular carcinoma, two cutaneous melanoma. Study-level points and caveats: Clonal expansion was seen in CD4+ and CD8+ blood T cells by week 6 at 0.1 to 3.0 mg/kg. The study found that CD8+ T cells averaged more expanded clones than CD4+.

Sequenced by immunoSEQ multiplex PCR; TCRdb stores in-frame clones only, minus some. The sample has tens of thousands of clones, approximately 90% seen once; the top ten hold about 7.7%. This CDR3 comprises 13 residues. Germline V gene sequence: CDR1 MNHEY, CDR2 SMNVEV (reference sequence). Trimming at V came to 5 bases and at J to 6 bases, leaving 5 bases not matched to a gene. This chain links TRBV27 with TRBJ2-5; 8 bases agree with TRBD1. This TCR was sampled from an adult with an advanced solid tumor such as melanoma, head and neck, liver or kidney cancer. The starting material was CD4+ or CD8+ T cells sorted from blood, obtained in a trial of the OX40 agonist ivuxolimab. In nucleotides, the CDR3 is TGTGCCAGCAGTCGGACAGGGTGGCAGACCCAGTACTTC. Encoded protein: CASSRTGWQTQYF.